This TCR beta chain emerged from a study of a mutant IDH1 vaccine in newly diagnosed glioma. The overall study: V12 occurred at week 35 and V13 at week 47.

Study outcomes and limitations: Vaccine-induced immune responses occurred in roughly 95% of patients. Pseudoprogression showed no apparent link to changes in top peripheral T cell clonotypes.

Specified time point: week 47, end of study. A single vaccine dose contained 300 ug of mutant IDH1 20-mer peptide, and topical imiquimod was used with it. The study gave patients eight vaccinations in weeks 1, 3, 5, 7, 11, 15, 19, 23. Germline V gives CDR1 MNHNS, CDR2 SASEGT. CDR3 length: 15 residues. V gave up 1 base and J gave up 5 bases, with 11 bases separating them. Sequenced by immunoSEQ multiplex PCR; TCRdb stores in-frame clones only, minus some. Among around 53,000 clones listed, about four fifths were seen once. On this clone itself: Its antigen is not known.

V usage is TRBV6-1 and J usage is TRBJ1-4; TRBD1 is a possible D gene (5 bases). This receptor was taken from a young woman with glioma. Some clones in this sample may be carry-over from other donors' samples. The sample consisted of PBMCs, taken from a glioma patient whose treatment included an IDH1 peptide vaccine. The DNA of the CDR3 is TGTGCCAGCAGTGAAGAGGGGCAGGGAAATGAAAAACTGTTTTTT. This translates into CASSEEGQGNEKLFF.